This note documents a single TCR beta chain sequence. Deletions cut 3 bases from V and 2 bases from J, with 17 bases between. Germline V gene sequence: CDR1 MGHRA, CDR2 YSYEKL. The CDR3 is made up of 16 amino acids. The data belong to a study of shared T cell receptors in the human thymus. TCRdb's table, derived via immunoSEQ multiplex PCR, lists solely in-frame clones and lacks some. In the table there are about 380,000 clones, 95% of which are singletons. The genes are TRBV4-1 and TRBJ2-7; D is possibly TRBD1 or TRBD2 (7 bases each). Specimen: thymocytes. The sequence derives from a human donor. CDR3 DNA sequence: TGCGCCAGCAGCCAGGGAGGGCAGGGGGGACCCTACGAGCAGTACTTC. Its translation: CASSQGGQGGPYEQYF.